Detailed here is one T cell receptor (beta chain). What it binds is unknown. Clones were sequenced by immunoSEQ multiplex PCR, and TCRdb holds only the in-frame ones, with some missing. The table lists about 27,000 clones, about 86% of them singletons, with less than 30% in the top ten. The CDR3 extends over 17 amino acids. Trimming at V came to 1 base and at J to 6 bases, leaving 10 bases not matched to a gene. Germline CDR1 and CDR2: SEHNR and FQNEAQ (reference sequence). These data originate in a study of OX40 agonist ivuxolimab in advanced cancers. Study summary: Ivuxolimab, an agonist antibody against OX40 (CD134), was given to patients. Each patient was given ivuxolimab into a vein every 2 weeks, at 0.01 to 10 mg/kg. Participants, 75% to 90% male, averaged roughly 59 years of age, ranging from roughly 20 to 79.

General study findings and limits: Among expanded peripheral T cells, antigen specificity went undetermined.

Source: CD4+ or CD8+ T cells sorted from blood, taken in a trial of the OX40 agonist ivuxolimab. The gene calls are TRBV7-9 and TRBJ2-2; 8 bases are shared with TRBD2. The receptor's source is an adult with an advanced solid tumor such as melanoma, head and neck, liver or kidney cancer. The CDR3 bases are TGTGCCAGCAGCTTAGTAGTTGCGGGAGGTGGCCCCGGGGAGCTGTTTTTT. Translation gives CASSLVVAGGGPGELFF.